The 17 T cell receptor beta chains in this list originate from one sample, sequenced in a study of T cells after yellow fever vaccination. TCRdb ran MiXCR on the 5' RACE reads and lists one entry per CDR3 protein. The sample lists more than 95,000 distinct CDR3 sequences; about 8.2% were seen once. Specimen: CD8+ T cells sorted from PBMCs, collected on the day of the yellow fever booster vaccination. These receptors originate from a man younger than 35 who received the YFV17D yellow fever vaccine.

This clonotype has just a few counts. The V gene is TRBV7-9, the J gene TRBJ2-7, with a weak D call TRBD2 (5 bases). There are 15 residues in the CDR3. Germline assignment: CDR1 SEHNR and CDR2 FQNEAQ (reference sequence). Trimming cost V 2 bases and J 1 base, with 12 bases left between them. Here the CDR3 DNA reads TGTGCCAGCAGCTTATACCTGACGGGGTCCTACGAGCAGTACTTC. This codes for CASSLYLTGSYEQYF.

The chain links TRBV4-3 to TRBJ2-7; 9 bases map to TRBD1. Germline V CDR1 and CDR2: LGHNA, YSLEER. This CDR3 comprises 16 residues. Trimming at V came to 5 bases and at J to 4 bases, leaving 12 bases not matched to a gene. The CDR3 here is CASSYTGTGNLYEQYV. CDR3 DNA: TGCGCCAGCAGCTACACCGGGACAGGGAACCTTTACGAGCAGTACGTC.

The rearrangement links TRBV20-1 to TRBJ2-6; D gene unclear. CDR1 is DFQATT, CDR2 SNEGSKA, per germline (reference sequence). The CDR3 loop spans 17 amino acids. Between the trimmed V and J ends, which lost 5 bases and 0 bases, there was a span of 17 bases. The CDR3: CSAPPRPGVSGANVLTF. In nucleotides, the CDR3 is TGCAGTGCTCCCCCCAGGCCCGGAGTCTCTGGGGCCAACGTCCTGACTTTC.

This clonotype was seen a few times. The gene calls are TRBV7-8 and TRBJ1-3; 8 bases are a match to TRBD1. The germline V gene has CDR1 SGHVS and CDR2 FQNEAQ. The CDR3 totals 14 residues. J gave up 4 bases and V 5 bases, and 4 bases lay outside the gene matches. The CDR3 sequence: CASSTGQAGNTIYF. The CDR3 DNA is TGTGCCAGCAGCACGGGACAGGCAGGAAACACCATATATTTT.

The chain couples TRBV7-9 to TRBJ2-7; D gene uncertain. Germline V lookup: CDR1 SEHNR, CDR2 FQNEAQ (reference sequence). V was trimmed by 4 bases and J by 5 bases, leaving 18 bases between them. CDR3 length: 15 residues. The CDR3 reads CASSSSVLRLHEQYF. CDR3 bases: TGTGCCAGCAGCTCCAGTGTACTGCGACTTCACGAGCAGTACTTC.

This sequence joins TRBV18 and TRBJ1-5; 7 bases match TRBD1. The CDR3 has 15 amino acids. V lost 4 bases to trimming and J lost 5 bases; unmatched junction nucleotides: 8. Germline V gives CDR1 KGHSH, CDR2 LQKENI. CDR3 coding DNA: TGTGCCAGCTCACTCCGGGACAGAGAAGATCAGCCCCAGCATTTT. Amino acids: CASSLRDREDQPQHF.

This clonotype was seen a handful of times. This chain links TRBV7-2 with TRBJ1-4, with D unclear. CDR3 size: 11 residues. Trimming removed 1 base from V and 8 bases from J, with 2 bases in between. Per germline, CDR1 SGHTA and CDR2 FQGNSA. The CDR3 region is CASSLDEKLFF. The CDR3 DNA reads as TGTGCCAGCAGCTTAGACGAAAAACTGTTTTTT.

In DNA, the CDR3 is TGTGCCAGCAGTTTAGGGGGCAGGGAGGCTTTCTTT. It encodes CASSLGGREAFF. The chain combines TRBV12-3 or TRBV12-4 with TRBJ1-1, with a weak D call TRBD1 (5 bases). The CDR3 has 12 amino acids. V was shortened by 1 base and J by 11 bases, with 11 bases between the two germline ends.

The chain carries TRBV4-1 and TRBJ2-2, with D possibly TRBD1 on 6 matching bases. The ends were cut back, 6 bases at V and 6 bases at J, with 11 bases in the middle. There are 13 residues in the CDR3. In germline, CDR1 is MGHRA, CDR2 YSYEKL. The CDR3 bases are TGCGCCAGCAGGGGGGCAGGGGCCGGGGAGCTGTTTTTT. It codes for CASRGAGAGELFF.

Only a few counts were recorded for this clonotype. The chain carries TRBV4-3 and TRBJ2-3; D not certain. The CDR3 contains 14 residues. Per the germline V gene, CDR1 is LGHNA and CDR2 is YSLEER. V was pared by 0 bases and J by 4 bases, with 8 bases between. Here the CDR3 DNA reads TGCGCCAGCAGCCAAGATTCCTCCCCAGATACGCAGTATTTT. The encoded protein is CASSQDSSPDTQYF.

This clonotype was detected a few times. Written as DNA, the CDR3 is TGCGCCAGCAGCCAAGATGAAGGACGGGGAACCTACGAGCAGTACTTC. Translating it yields CASSQDEGRGTYEQYF. The chain carries TRBV4-3 and TRBJ2-7; a weak D match, TRBD2 (5 bases). Germline V gene sequence: CDR1 LGHNA, CDR2 YSLEER. The germline V and J ends were trimmed by 0 bases and 2 bases, with 14 bases remaining between them. The length of the CDR3 is 16 residues.

This clonotype was seen many times. The chain links TRBV4-1 to TRBJ2-2; 8 bases align to TRBD2. The CDR3 extends over 15 amino acids. CDR1 is MGHRA, CDR2 YSYEKL, per germline. V lost 1 base, J lost 7 bases, and 5 bases stayed unmatched. In DNA form, the CDR3 reads TGCGCCAGCAGCCAAGTTAGCGGGGTTGGCGGGGAGCTGTTTTTT. It translates to CASSQVSGVGGELFF.

This clonotype was recorded a few times. This chain links TRBV27 with TRBJ1-3, with no clear D. The CDR3 has 13 amino acids. Germline CDR1 reads MNHEY; CDR2 reads SMNVEV (reference sequence). V dropped 6 bases and J dropped 3 bases, with 9 bases sitting between them. The CDR3 DNA follows: TGTGCCAGCAGCCCCCGGGATGGAAACACCATATATTTT. It translates to CASSPRDGNTIYF.

The V and J genes are TRBV6-5 and TRBJ2-5, with D possibly TRBD1 on 6 matching bases. Per germline, CDR1 MNHEY and CDR2 SVGAGI. CDR3 size: 13 residues. V lost 4 bases and J 2 bases, leaving 8 bases between the germline ends. The CDR3 here is CASSSRGQETQYF. CDR3 sequence (DNA): TGTGCCAGCAGTTCGAGGGGGCAAGAGACCCAGTACTTC.

This clonotype was seen at least ten times. The gene calls are TRBV12-3 or TRBV12-4 and TRBJ2-1; D remains ambiguous. Trimming stripped 3 bases from V and 7 bases from J, with 1 base between. The CDR3 covers 10 residues. The CDR3 sequence is CASSFNEQFF. CDR3 nucleotide sequence: TGTGCCAGCAGTTTTAATGAGCAGTTCTTC.

The chain combines TRBV7-2 with TRBJ1-1; a possible D gene is TRBD1 (6 bases). The CDR3 is made up of 11 amino acids. Per germline, CDR1 SGHTA and CDR2 FQGNSA. V was trimmed by 7 bases and J by 6 bases, leaving 9 bases between them. This CDR3 is CASTSGAEAFF. CDR3 coding DNA: TGTGCCAGCACCTCAGGGGCTGAAGCTTTCTTT.

This clonotype was found a few times. This sequence joins TRBV28 and TRBJ2-1; D uncertain. Germline assignment: CDR1 MDHEN and CDR2 SYDVKM. The CDR3 covers 11 residues. V was trimmed by 3 bases and J by 12 bases, leaving 9 bases between them. The CDR3 reads CASSFWLVQFF. CDR3 sequence (DNA): TGTGCCAGCAGTTTCTGGCTCGTGCAGTTCTTC.